The entry that follows covers one T cell receptor beta chain sequence. Its antigen remains unknown. Trimming took 4 bases from V and 2 from J, leaving 7 bases between them. CDR3 length: 13 residues. From germline, CDR1 is SGHAT and CDR2 FQNNGV. This record comes from a study of T cell responses to AZD1222 COVID-19 vaccine. General study points: Reportedly, nearly half the spike-specific TCRs target unmutated variant regions.

TCRdb's copy holds only in-frame clones and misses some; the assay was immunoSEQ multiplex PCR. The sample consists of roughly 180,000 clones, about 90% of them appearing once. V gene TRBV11-2 combines with J gene TRBJ2-3; D is unclear. This receptor was obtained from an adult who received the AZD1222 COVID-19 vaccine. This specimen consisted of peripheral blood, obtained 28 days after the second AZD1222 dose. CDR3 sequence reads: CASSSSLTDTQYF. In nucleotides, the CDR3 is TGTGCCAGCAGCTCCTCTCTCACAGATACGCAGTATTTT.